This T cell receptor beta chain was identified during a study of long-term antiretroviral therapy in people with HIV. General study results and limits: Information pertaining to ART adherence, viral resistance or therapeutic modifications was not obtained. Controls showed broader CDR3 length ranges than did the HIV repertoires. ART-treated samples gained diversity yet remained below transplant donor controls.

A remark on this clone: Its antigen is unknown.

This was the immunoSEQ v3.0 assay at survey level. Sequencing was performed with immunoSEQ multiplex PCR; in TCRdb, only in-frame clones are kept and a portion is missing. The data contain some 35,000 clones, roughly 74% of them seen just once; the ten biggest clones take up about 3.5%. The germline CDR1 and CDR2 sequences are LGHNA and YSLEER. The CDR3 is 13 residues long. After removal of 0 bases from V and 13 bases from J, the junction contained 6 bases not matched to a gene. Ahead of DNA extraction, samples held about 0.95-10 million cryopreserved PBMC each. The input for sequencing was unsorted PBMCs, taken 3 years after starting antiretroviral therapy. The clonotype was recovered from a man aged 50 to 60 with HIV. This chain joins TRBV4-3 and TRBJ2-1; 7 nucleotides agree with TRBD2. The CDR3 sequence is CASSQEVLAEQFF. The CDR3 region has the DNA TGCGCCAGCAGCCAAGAGGTGCTAGCGGAACAGTTCTTC.